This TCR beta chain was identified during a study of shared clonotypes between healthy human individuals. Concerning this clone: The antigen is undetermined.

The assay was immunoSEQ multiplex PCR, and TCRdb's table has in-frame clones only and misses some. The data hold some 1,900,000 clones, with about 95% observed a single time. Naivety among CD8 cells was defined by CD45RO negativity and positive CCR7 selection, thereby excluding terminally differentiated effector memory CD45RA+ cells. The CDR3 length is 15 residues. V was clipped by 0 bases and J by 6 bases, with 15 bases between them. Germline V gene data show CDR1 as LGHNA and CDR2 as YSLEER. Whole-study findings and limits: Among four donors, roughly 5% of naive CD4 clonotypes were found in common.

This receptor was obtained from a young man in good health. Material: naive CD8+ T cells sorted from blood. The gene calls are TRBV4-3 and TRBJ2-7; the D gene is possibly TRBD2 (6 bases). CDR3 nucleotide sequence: TGCGCCAGCAGCCAAGATCTCCCCCCGGAGGGCGAGCAGTACTTC. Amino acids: CASSQDLPPEGEQYF.